This T cell receptor (beta chain) was recovered during a study of T cells in localized non-small cell lung cancer. The study, taken as a whole, reports: Adjacent lung held a median roughly 56 of the top 100 tumor clones. Uninvolved neighboring lung showed the greatest T cell clonality, exceeding tumor. Multi-region tumor sequencing was not done, so intratumor heterogeneity could not be excluded. With higher T cell density in blood came longer overall survival.

Sequencing was performed with immunoSEQ multiplex PCR; in TCRdb, only in-frame clones are kept and a portion is missing. The repertoire holds some 4,000 clones, with about 25% as singletons. With respect to this clone: Its target is unknown.

V lost 5 bases to trimming and J lost 2 bases, with 8 bases between them. CDR1 is GTSNPN and CDR2 is SVGIG in the germline V gene (reference sequence). CDR3 length: 12 amino acids. This TCR was recovered from a male donor aged 60 or older with stage I lung adenocarcinoma. The gene calls are TRBV30 and TRBJ2-3; weak D call: TRBD2 (5 bases). Source: lung tumor tissue, taken before any cancer treatment. CDR3 protein: CAWSRDTDTQYF. CDR3 in DNA: TGTGCCTGGTCGAGGGACACAGATACGCAGTATTTT.